This section outlines one T cell receptor (beta chain) sequence together with its context. There is no known antigen for this receptor. No base qualities exist here, and no much larger clone lies one base off it. The sample comes from a study of control samples from healthy donors and cancer patients (dated by TCRdb to the early 2020s). The CDR3 contains 13 residues, cysteine and phenylalanine counted. The kept DNA is CDR3 alone, 39 bases in frame from the first base. Deletion took 9 bases off V and 7 bases off J, with a span of 16 bases between the germline ends. The library came from the immunoSEQ multiplex PCR assay. In TCRdb, the immuneACCESS table is reduced to in-frame sequences with V and J assigned. These tables do not hold every clone; where another copy was compared, an unresolved V gene accounts for under half, and the others remain unexplained. Here the sample has 94,000 or so clones; 65% to 85% occur a single time. The ten largest clones capture roughly 39% of the sample.

This clonotype was sampled from an older man with lung cancer. Recombination connected TRBV12-3 or TRBV12-4 to TRBJ2-1, with no reliable assignment of the D segment. The specimen sequenced was PBMCs. The bases are TGTGCCAGTTCCGGCCTGGGCCGGAATGAGCAGTTCTTC. The translation is CASSGLGRNEQFF.